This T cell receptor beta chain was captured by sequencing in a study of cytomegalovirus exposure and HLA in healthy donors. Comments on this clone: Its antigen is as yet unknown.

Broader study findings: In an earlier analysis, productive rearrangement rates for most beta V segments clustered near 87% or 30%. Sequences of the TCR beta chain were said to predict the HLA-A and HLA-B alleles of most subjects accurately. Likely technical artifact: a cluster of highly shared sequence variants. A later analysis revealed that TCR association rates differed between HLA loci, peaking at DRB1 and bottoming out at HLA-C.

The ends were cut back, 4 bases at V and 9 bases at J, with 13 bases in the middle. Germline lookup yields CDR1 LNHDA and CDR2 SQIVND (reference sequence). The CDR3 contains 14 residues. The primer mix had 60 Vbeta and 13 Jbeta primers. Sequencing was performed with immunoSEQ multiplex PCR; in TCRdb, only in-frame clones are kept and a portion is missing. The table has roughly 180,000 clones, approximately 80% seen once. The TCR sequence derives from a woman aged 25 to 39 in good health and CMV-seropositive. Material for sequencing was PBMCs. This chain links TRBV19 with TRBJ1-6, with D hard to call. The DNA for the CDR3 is TGTGCCAGTAGTAGGAGTCGGGAAGGTTCACCCCTCCACTTT. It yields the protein CASSRSREGSPLHF.